This T cell receptor beta chain was observed in a study of OX40 agonist ivuxolimab in advanced cancers. Study as a whole: Patient treatment consisted of intravenous ivuxolimab administration every 2 weeks at 0.01 to 10 mg/kg. From roughly 23 to 85 years was the age range, with a mean of around 54 years, and around 83% were male. Findings and limits, study-wide: CD8+ T cells averaged more expanded clones than CD4+.

Only in-frame clones appear in the TCRdb table, and some are missing; sequencing was by immunoSEQ multiplex PCR. This table holds 100,000 to 110,000 clones, approximately 89% found once. In its sample, this clone was seen once. The antigen is undetermined. The material sequenced was CD4+ or CD8+ T cells sorted from blood, taken in a trial of the OX40 agonist ivuxolimab. This receptor was obtained from an adult with an advanced solid tumor such as melanoma, head and neck, liver or kidney cancer.

CDR3 in DNA: TGCGCCAGCAGCCTCAGGGCTGGAGCGAACACTGAAGCTTTCTTT. Encoded protein: CASSLRAGANTEAFF. The genes are TRBV5-1 and TRBJ1-1; maybe TRBD1 (5 bases). V was trimmed by 4 bases and J by 1 base, leaving 14 bases between them. Germline CDR1 is SGHRS and CDR2 is YFSETQ. The CDR3 has 15 amino acids.